The source of this TCR beta chain is a study of T cells after yellow fever vaccination. TCR cDNA was made by 5'RACE template switching, adding a universal primer site and UMIs. TCRdb reprocessed the 5' RACE reads with MiXCR, giving one entry per CDR3 protein. The sample has around 250,000 distinct CDR3 sequences, roughly 5.6% seen once. Germline CDR1 MNHEY, CDR2 SMNVEV (reference sequence). The length of the CDR3 is 15 residues. The ends were cut back, 1 base at V and 0 bases at J, with 9 bases in the middle. Study-wide results and limits: Among primary-vaccination clones, most reappeared after the booster, at 95% to 96% for CD4 and more than 75% for CD8. By day 5 rather than day 15, the secondary response had peaked, though it was weaker.

This clonotype occurred many times. Its antigen is currently unknown. This specimen was CD4+ T cells sorted from PBMCs, taken on the day of the yellow fever booster vaccination. The source of this sequence is a man aged 18-30 years who received the YFV17D yellow fever vaccine. The chain couples TRBV27 to TRBJ1-1; D unresolved. The CDR3 region has the DNA TGTGCCAGCAGTTTATTGCCATCGCTGAACACTGAAGCTTTCTTT. This gives the protein CASSLLPSLNTEAFF.